The clone carrying this T cell receptor beta chain has more than one count but fewer than ten. This entry is derived from a study of blood T cell repertoires in COVID-19. Study overall: In each case, the material was cDNA or gDNA derived from T cells, B-cell-depleted T cells, or PBMCs.

In the source study's methods: The assay estimated nucleated cells by amplifying reference gene primers. Using immunoSEQ multiplex PCR, the repertoire was profiled, and TCRdb retains in-frame clones only, with some absent. That table furnishes V, J and clone size, whereas the DNA furnished D and trimming. This table has roughly 130,000 clones, roughly 84% appearing once. Everyone who took part was roughly 18 to 89 years old, and they came from over 20 US areas. Per germline, CDR1 DFQATT and CDR2 SNEGSKA (reference sequence). This CDR3 spans 14 amino acids. With 3 bases clipped from V and 9 bases from J, the junction kept 8 bases outside the gene matches.

Sequences were obtained from PBMCs or T cells enriched from blood (not recorded which). The TCR comes from a man between 40 and 49 years old with acute COVID-19. The chain carries TRBV20-1 and TRBJ2-1; 10 positions match TRBD2. In nucleotides, the CDR3 is TGCAGTGCTAGTGAGCGGGGGGGCCACCCTGAGCAGTTCTTC. Translation gives CSASERGGHPEQFF.